This T cell receptor beta chain derives from a study of cytomegalovirus exposure and HLA in healthy donors. The junction had 7 bases not matched to a gene; V was cut back by 2 bases and J by 0 bases. CDR1 GTSNPN and CDR2 SVGIG come from the germline V gene (reference sequence). The length of the CDR3 is 16 residues. Use of 60 Vbeta and 13 Jbeta primers characterized the PCR. TCRdb keeps only in-frame clones here, not all; method: immunoSEQ multiplex PCR. Its table lists 87,000 or so clones. The receptor's source is a man between 50 and 59 years old in good health and CMV-seropositive. The sample was PBMCs. The chain has TRBV30 and TRBJ2-1; 7 positions match TRBD2. The CDR3 coding sequence is TGTGCCTGGAGTAGGGGACGCGGGAGCTCCTACAATGAGCAGTTCTTC. Translation gives CAWSRGRGSSYNEQFF.